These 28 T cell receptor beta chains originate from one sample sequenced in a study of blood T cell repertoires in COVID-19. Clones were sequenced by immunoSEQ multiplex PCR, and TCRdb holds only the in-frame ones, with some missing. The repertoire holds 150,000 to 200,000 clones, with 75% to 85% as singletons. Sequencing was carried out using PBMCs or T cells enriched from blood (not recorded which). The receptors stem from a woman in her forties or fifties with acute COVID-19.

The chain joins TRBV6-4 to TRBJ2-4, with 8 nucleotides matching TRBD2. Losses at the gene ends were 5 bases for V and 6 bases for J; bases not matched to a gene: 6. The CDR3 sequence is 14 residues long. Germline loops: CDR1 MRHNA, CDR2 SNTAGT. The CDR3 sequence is CASSPRGGGNIQYF. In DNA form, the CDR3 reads TGTGCCAGCAGTCCCCGGGGGGGAGGAAACATTCAGTACTTC.

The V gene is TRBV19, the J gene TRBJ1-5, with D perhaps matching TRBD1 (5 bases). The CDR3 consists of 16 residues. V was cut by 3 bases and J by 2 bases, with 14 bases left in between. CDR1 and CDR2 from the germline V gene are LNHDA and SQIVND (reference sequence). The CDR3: CASSIPSGHGNQPQHF. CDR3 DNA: TGTGCCAGTAGTATCCCCTCAGGGCACGGCAATCAGCCCCAGCATTTT.

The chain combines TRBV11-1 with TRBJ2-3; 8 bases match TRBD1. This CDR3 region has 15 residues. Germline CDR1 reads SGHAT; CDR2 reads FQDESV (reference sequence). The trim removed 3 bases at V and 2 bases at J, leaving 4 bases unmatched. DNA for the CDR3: TGTGCCAGCAGCTTCCGGACAGGGAACACAGATACGCAGTATTTT. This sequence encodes CASSFRTGNTDTQYF.

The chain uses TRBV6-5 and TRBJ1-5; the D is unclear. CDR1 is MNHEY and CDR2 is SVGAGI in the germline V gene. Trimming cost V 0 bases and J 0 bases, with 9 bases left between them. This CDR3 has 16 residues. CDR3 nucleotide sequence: TGTGCCAGCAGTTACTCGGGGAGTAGTAGCAATCAGCCCCAGCATTTT. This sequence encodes CASSYSGSSSNQPQHF.

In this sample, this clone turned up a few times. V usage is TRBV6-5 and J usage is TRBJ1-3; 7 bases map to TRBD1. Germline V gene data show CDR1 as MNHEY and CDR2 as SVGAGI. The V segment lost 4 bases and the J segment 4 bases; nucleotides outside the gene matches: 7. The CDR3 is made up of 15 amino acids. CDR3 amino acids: CASSSVTGAGNTIYF. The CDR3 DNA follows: TGTGCCAGCAGTTCCGTTACAGGGGCGGGAAACACCATATATTTT.

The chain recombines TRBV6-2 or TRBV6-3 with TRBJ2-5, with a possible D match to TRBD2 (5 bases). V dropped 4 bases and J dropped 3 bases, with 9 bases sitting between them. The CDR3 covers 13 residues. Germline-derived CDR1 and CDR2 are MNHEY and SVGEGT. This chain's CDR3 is CASSSVGEETQYF. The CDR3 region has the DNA TGTGCCAGCAGTTCGGTGGGAGAAGAGACCCAGTACTTC.

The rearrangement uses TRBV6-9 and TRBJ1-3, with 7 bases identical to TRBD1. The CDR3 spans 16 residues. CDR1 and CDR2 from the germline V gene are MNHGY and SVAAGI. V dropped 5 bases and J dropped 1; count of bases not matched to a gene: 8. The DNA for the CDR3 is TGTGCCAGCAGTCCTCGGGACAGACCATCTGGAAACACCATATATTTT. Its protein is CASSPRDRPSGNTIYF.

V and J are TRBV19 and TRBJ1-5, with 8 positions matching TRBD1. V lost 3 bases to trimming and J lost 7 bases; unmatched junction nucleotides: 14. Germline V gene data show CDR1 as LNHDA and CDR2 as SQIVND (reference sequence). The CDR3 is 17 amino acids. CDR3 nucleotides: TGTGCCAGTAGTATCTCCGCATGGGTGACAGGGGAACAGCCCCAGCATTTT. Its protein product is CASSISAWVTGEQPQHF.

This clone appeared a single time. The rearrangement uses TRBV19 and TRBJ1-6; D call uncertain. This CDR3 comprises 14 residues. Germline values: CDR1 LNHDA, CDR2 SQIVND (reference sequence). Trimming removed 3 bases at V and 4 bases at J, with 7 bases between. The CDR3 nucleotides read TGTGCCAGTAGTATCTCAGGATATAATTCACCCCTCCACTTT. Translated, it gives CASSISGYNSPLHF.

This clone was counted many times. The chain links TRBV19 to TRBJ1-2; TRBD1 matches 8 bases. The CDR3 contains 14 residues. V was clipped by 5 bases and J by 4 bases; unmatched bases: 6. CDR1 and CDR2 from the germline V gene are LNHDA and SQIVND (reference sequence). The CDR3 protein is CASSSRGQVYGYTF. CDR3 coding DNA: TGTGCCAGTAGTTCCAGGGGGCAAGTCTATGGCTACACCTTC.

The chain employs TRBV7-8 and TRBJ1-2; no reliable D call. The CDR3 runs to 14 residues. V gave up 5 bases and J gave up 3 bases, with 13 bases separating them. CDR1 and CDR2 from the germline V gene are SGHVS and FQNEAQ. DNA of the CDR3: TGTGCCAGCAGCGCTCAGGTGGTCGACTATGGCTACACCTTC. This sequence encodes CASSAQVVDYGYTF.

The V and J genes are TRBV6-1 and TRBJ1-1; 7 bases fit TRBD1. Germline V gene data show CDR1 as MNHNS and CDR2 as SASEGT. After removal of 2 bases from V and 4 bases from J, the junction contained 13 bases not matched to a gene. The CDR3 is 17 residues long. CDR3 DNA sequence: TGTGCCAGCAGTGAACGGGGAAGGGGGCTGGTGATCACTGAAGCTTTCTTT. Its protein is CASSERGRGLVITEAFF.

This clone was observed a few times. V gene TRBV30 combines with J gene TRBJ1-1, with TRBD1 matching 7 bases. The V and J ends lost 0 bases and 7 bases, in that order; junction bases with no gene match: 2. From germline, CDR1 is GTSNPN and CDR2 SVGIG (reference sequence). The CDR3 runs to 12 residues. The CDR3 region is CAWSVQGVEAFF. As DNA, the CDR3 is TGTGCCTGGAGTGTGCAGGGGGTTGAAGCTTTCTTT.

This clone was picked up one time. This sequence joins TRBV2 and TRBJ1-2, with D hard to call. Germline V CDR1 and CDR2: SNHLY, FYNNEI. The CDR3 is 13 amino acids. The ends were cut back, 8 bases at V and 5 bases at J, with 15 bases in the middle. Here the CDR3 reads CASGRGGPYGYTF. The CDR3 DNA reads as TGTGCCAGCGGCCGAGGAGGGCCGTATGGCTACACCTTC.

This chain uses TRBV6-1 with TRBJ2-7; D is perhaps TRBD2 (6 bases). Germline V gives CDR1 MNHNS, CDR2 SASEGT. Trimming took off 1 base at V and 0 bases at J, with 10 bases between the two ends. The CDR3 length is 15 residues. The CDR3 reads CASSEGSGSSYEQYV. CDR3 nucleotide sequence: TGTGCCAGCAGTGAAGGTAGCGGCAGCTCCTACGAGCAGTACGTC.

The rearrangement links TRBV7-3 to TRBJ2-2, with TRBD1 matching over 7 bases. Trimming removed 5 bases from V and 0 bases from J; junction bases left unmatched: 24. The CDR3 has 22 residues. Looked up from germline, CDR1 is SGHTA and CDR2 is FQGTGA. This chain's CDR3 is CASSPLNRDRKVQLANTGELFF. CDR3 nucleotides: TGTGCCAGCAGCCCCCTCAACCGGGACAGAAAAGTCCAACTAGCGAACACCGGGGAGCTGTTTTTT. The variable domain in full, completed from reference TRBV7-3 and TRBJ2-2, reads GAGVSQTPSNKVTEKGKYVELRCDPISGHTALYWYRQSLGQGPEFLIYFQGTGAADDSGLPNDRFFAVRPEGSVSTLKIQRTERGDSAVYLCASSPLNRDRKVQLANTGELFFGEGSRLTVL.

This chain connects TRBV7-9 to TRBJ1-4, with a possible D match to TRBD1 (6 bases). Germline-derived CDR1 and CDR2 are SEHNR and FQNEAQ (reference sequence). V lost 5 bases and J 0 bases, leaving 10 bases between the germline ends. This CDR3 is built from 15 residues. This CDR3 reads CASSPGQTTNEKLFF. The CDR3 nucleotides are TGTGCCAGCAGCCCTGGACAGACAACTAATGAAAAACTGTTTTTT. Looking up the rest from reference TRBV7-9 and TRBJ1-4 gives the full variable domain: DTGVSQNPRHKITKRGQNVTFRCDPISEHNRLYWYRQTLGQGPEFLTYFQNEAQLEKSRLLSDRFSAERPKGSFSTLEIQRTEQGDSAMYLCASSPGQTTNEKLFFGSGTQLSVL.

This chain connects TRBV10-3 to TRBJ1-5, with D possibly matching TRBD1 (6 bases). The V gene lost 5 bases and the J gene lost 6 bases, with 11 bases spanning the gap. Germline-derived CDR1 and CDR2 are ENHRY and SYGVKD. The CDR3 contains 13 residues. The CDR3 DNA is TGTGCCATCAGTAGGGGGGGCGGTCAGCCCCAGCATTTT. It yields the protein CAISRGGGQPQHF.

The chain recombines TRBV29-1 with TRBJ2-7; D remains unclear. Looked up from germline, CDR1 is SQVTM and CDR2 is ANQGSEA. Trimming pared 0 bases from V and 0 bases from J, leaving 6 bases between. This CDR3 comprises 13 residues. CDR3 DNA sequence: TGCAGCGTTGAAGATCCGGTCTCCTACGAGCAGTACGTC. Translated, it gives CSVEDPVSYEQYV.

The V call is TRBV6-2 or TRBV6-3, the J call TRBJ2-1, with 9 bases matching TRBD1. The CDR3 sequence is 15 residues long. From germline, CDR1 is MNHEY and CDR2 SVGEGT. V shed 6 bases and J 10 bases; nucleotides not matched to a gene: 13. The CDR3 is CASSWSGTGRWEQFF. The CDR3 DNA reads TGTGCCAGCAGCTGGTCCGGGACAGGGAGGTGGGAGCAGTTCTTC.

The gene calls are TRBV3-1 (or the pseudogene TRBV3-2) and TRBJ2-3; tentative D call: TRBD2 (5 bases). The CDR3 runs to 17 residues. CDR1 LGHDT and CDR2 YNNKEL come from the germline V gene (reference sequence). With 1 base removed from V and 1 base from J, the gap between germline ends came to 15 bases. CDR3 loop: CASSQVYGGPRTDTQYF. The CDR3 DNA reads TGTGCCAGCAGCCAAGTGTACGGCGGGCCCCGCACAGATACGCAGTATTTT.

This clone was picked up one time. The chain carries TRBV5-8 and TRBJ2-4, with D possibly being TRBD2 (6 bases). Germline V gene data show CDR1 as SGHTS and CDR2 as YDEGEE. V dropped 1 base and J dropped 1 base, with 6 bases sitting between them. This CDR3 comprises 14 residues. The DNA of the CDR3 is TGTGCCAGCAGCTTGCGGGGGGCCAAAAACATTCAGTACTTC. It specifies CASSLRGAKNIQYF.

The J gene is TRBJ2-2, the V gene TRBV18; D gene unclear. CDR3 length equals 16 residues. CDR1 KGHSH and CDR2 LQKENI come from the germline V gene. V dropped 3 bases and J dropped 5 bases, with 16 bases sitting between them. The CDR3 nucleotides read TGTGCCAGCTCACCCCAGCAGACCTCCGGGACCGGGGAGCTGTTTTTT. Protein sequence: CASSPQQTSGTGELFF.

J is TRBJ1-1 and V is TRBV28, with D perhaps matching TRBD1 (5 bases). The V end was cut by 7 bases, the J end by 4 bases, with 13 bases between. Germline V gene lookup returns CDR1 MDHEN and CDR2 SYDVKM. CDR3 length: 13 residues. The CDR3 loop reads CASKPGGSTEAFF. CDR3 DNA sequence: TGTGCCAGCAAGCCGGGGGGTTCCACTGAAGCTTTCTTT.

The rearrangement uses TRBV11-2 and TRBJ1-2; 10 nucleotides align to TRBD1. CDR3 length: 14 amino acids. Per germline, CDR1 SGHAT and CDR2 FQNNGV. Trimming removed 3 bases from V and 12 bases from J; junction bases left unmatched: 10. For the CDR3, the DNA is TGTGCCAGCAGCTTTGGGGGACAGGGGCGATTTGACACCTTC. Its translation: CASSFGGQGRFDTF.

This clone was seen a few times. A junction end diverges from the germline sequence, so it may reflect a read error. The CDR3 nucleotides read TGTGCCAGCTCACCGCACGGTTGGGAGCTGTTCTTC. This codes for CASSPHGWELFF. The chain has TRBV18 and TRBJ2-1; maybe TRBD2 (5 bases). The germline gives CDR1 KGHSH, CDR2 LQKENI. This CDR3 has 12 amino acids.

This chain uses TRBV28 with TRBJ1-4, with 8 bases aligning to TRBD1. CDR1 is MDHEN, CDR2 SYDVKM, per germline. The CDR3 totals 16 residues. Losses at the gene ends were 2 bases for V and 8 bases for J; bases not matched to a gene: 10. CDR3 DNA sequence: TGTGCCAGCAGTTTAGTACTGCAGGGGGCGGGGGAAAAACTGTTTTTT. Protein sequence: CASSLVLQGAGEKLFF. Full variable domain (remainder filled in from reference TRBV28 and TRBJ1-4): DVKVTQSSRYLVKRTGEKVFLECVQDMDHENMFWYRQDPGLGLRLIYFSYDVKMKEKGDIPEGYSVSREKKERFSLILESASTNQTSMYLCASSLVLQGAGEKLFFGSGTQLSVL.

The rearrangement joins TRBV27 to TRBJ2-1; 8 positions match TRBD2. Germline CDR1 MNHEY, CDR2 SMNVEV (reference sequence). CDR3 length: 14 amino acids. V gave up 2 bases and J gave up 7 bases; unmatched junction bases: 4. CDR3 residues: CASSLAGGQNEQFF. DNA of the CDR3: TGTGCCAGCAGTTTAGCGGGGGGACAAAATGAGCAGTTCTTC.